A single sample gave rise to the 30 T cell receptor beta chains below, sequenced in a study of T cell responses to AZD1222 COVID-19 vaccine. Some clones are missing from TCRdb's copy, which holds only in-frame ones; the method was immunoSEQ multiplex PCR. The sample lists roughly 150,000 clones, about 90% occurring once. Material: peripheral blood, obtained on day 0 of AZD1222 vaccination. The receptors originated from an adult in good health.

This clone was seen once. This chain joins TRBV3-1 (or the pseudogene TRBV3-2) and TRBJ2-4; unclear D gene. The V gene's germline CDR1 is LGHDT and CDR2 YNNKEL (reference sequence). The V and J ends lost 0 bases and 0 bases respectively, with 15 bases between them. There are 18 residues in the CDR3. CDR3 in DNA: TGTGCCAGCAGCCAAGATCCGGCCCGCACGCTAGCCAAAAACATTCAGTACTTC. Amino acid sequence: CASSQDPARTLAKNIQYF.

The chain has TRBV28 and TRBJ2-2; no firm D call. This CDR3 contains 13 residues. Germline lookup yields CDR1 MDHEN and CDR2 SYDVKM. V lost 1 base and J lost 6, with 6 bases in between. The CDR3 DNA is TGTGCCAGCAGTTTATCAGAGCCCGGGGAGCTGTTTTTT. Translated, it gives CASSLSEPGELFF. Together with reference TRBV28 and TRBJ2-2, the CDR3 gives the full variable domain: DVKVTQSSRYLVKRTGEKVFLECVQDMDHENMFWYRQDPGLGLRLIYFSYDVKMKEKGDIPEGYSVSREKKERFSLILESASTNQTSMYLCASSLSEPGELFFGEGSRLTVL.

This clone was recorded only once. V gene TRBV19 combines with J gene TRBJ2-2; D is ambiguous. The V and J ends lost 2 bases and 0 bases respectively, with 4 bases between them. The CDR3 is made up of 14 amino acids. From germline, CDR1 is LNHDA and CDR2 SQIVND (reference sequence). CDR3 coding DNA: TGTGCCAGTAGTATAATAGCGAACACCGGGGAGCTGTTTTTT. Its translation: CASSIIANTGELFF.

The genes are TRBV4-1 and TRBJ1-6, with D possibly being TRBD1 (5 bases). V lost 0 bases and J 7 bases, leaving 13 bases between the germline ends. This CDR3 contains 16 residues. CDR1 is MGHRA and CDR2 is YSYEKL in the germline V gene. In nucleotides, the CDR3 is TGCGCCAGCAGCCAAGACCCGGGACGGGTGAATTCACCCCTCCACTTT. It yields the protein CASSQDPGRVNSPLHF.

This clone is a singleton in its sample. This chain uses TRBV30 with TRBJ1-2, with 7 bases lining up with TRBD1. Germline V gene data show CDR1 as GTSNPN and CDR2 as SVGIG (reference sequence). The CDR3 length is 14 residues. The V and J ends lost 0 bases and 9 bases, in that order; junction bases with no gene match: 10. The CDR3 DNA reads as TGTGCCTGGAGTGTAAGGGGGCAGGGGGTGCGCTACACCTTC. The encoded protein is CAWSVRGQGVRYTF.

This chain joins TRBV28 and TRBJ2-5; D call uncertain. The germline gives CDR1 MDHEN, CDR2 SYDVKM. The CDR3 totals 12 residues. Trimming took 3 bases from V and 7 from J, leaving 9 bases between them. The CDR3 DNA reads TGTGCCAGCAGTTTCGGCTTAGGGACCCAGTACTTC. It codes for CASSFGLGTQYF.

The chain links TRBV9 to TRBJ1-3, with 10 bases matching TRBD1. The V gene's germline CDR1 is SGDLS and CDR2 YYNGEE. The CDR3 has 15 amino acids. The junction had 7 bases not matched to a gene; V was cut back by 3 bases and J by 7 bases. The CDR3 region is CASSGGQGQGNTIYF. Written as DNA, the CDR3 is TGTGCCAGCAGCGGCGGCCAGGGACAGGGGAACACCATATATTTT.

J is TRBJ2-7 and V is TRBV25-1; 9 bases fit TRBD1. The CDR3 is 16 residues long. The trim removed 2 bases at V and 3 bases at J, leaving 8 bases unmatched. Germline assignment: CDR1 MGHDK and CDR2 SYGVNS. The CDR3 nucleotides read TGTGCCAGCAGTGAACCAAGGGGACAGGGACGCTACGAGCAGTACTTC. It specifies CASSEPRGQGRYEQYF.

This clone was counted a single time. The chain is built from TRBV7-9 and TRBJ2-7, with D maybe TRBD1 (6 bases). The V gene lost 1 base and the J gene lost 3 bases, with 10 bases spanning the gap. This CDR3 region has 14 residues. The germline V gene encodes CDR1 SEHNR and CDR2 FQNEAQ (reference sequence). Written as DNA, the CDR3 is TGTGCCAGCAGCTTAGACCTACAGGGCTACGAGCAGTACTTC. Translated, it gives CASSLDLQGYEQYF. The full variable domain, in which reference TRBV7-9 and TRBJ2-7 provide the parts outside the CDR3, is DTGVSQNPRHKITKRGQNVTFRCDPISEHNRLYWYRQTLGQGPEFLTYFQNEAQLEKSRLLSDRFSAERPKGSFSTLEIQRTEQGDSAMYLCASSLDLQGYEQYFGPGTRLTVT.

This chain links TRBV7-6 with TRBJ2-3; 8 bases are a match to TRBD2. The length of the CDR3 is 15 residues. Trimming cost V 2 bases and J 3 bases; bases outside gene matches: 4. CDR1 is SGHVS, CDR2 FNYEAQ, per germline. The CDR3 protein is CASSLKAGGTDTQYF. CDR3 nucleotides: TGTGCCAGCAGCTTAAAGGCGGGAGGAACAGATACGCAGTATTTT.

The V gene is TRBV5-1, the J gene TRBJ1-2; the match to TRBD1 covers 10 bases. V was pared by 0 bases and J by 13 bases, with 6 bases of the junction left unmatched. The CDR3 totals 13 residues. Germline V lookup: CDR1 SGHRS, CDR2 YFSETQ. The DNA for the CDR3 is TGCGCCAGCAGCTTGGAGGGGACAGGGGCCTCCACCTTC. It codes for CASSLEGTGASTF.

The V and J genes are TRBV20-1 and TRBJ2-1; D is uncertain. This CDR3 comprises 15 residues. The germline gives CDR1 DFQATT, CDR2 SNEGSKA (reference sequence). Trimming took 3 bases from V and 1 from J, leaving 13 bases between them. In DNA, the CDR3 is TGCAGTGCTAGTAGAGGCAGGCCATCCTACAATGAGCAGTTCTTC. This gives the protein CSASRGRPSYNEQFF.

This clone was detected a few times. This chain uses TRBV18 with TRBJ1-2; maybe TRBD1 (6 bases). CDR1 and CDR2 from the germline V gene are KGHSH and LQKENI. This CDR3 has 18 residues. V was cut by 8 bases and J by 0 bases, with 25 bases left in between. The CDR3: CASTIHPRGDPSNYGYTF. The CDR3 bases are TGTGCCAGCACTATCCACCCCAGGGGAGACCCATCTAACTATGGCTACACCTTC. The full variable domain, in which reference TRBV18 and TRBJ1-2 provide the parts outside the CDR3, is NAGVMQNPRHLVRRRGQEARLRCSPMKGHSHVYWYRQLPEEGLKFMVYLQKENIIDESGMPKERFSAEFPKEGPSILRIQQVVRGDSAAYFCASTIHPRGDPSNYGYTFGSGTRLTVV.

The gene calls are TRBV5-6 and TRBJ2-1; weak D call: TRBD2 (6 bases). The germline CDR1 and CDR2 sequences are SGHDT and YYEEEE. This CDR3 contains 13 residues. Between the trimmed V and J ends, which lost 3 bases and 10 bases, there was a span of 14 bases. The CDR3 loop reads CASSSLFAGEQFF. CDR3 DNA: TGTGCCAGCAGCTCTTTGTTTGCGGGGGAGCAGTTCTTC.

The CDR3 nucleotides read TGTGCCAGCAGATCGGGGGGATCCTCCTACGAGCAGTACTTC. Translated: CASRSGGSSYEQYF. The chain is built from TRBV7-9 and TRBJ2-7; 7 bases match TRBD2. With V trimmed by 6 bases and J by 0 bases, 5 bases remained unmatched. This CDR3 is built from 14 residues. From germline, CDR1 is SEHNR and CDR2 FQNEAQ (reference sequence).

The V call is TRBV7-2, the J call TRBJ2-5; 10 positions agree with TRBD2. Germline V gene sequence: CDR1 SGHTA, CDR2 FQGNSA. This CDR3 has 16 residues. V shed 5 bases and J 3 bases; nucleotides not matched to a gene: 9. The CDR3 DNA reads TGTGCCAGCAGCCAACGTCCCGGGACTAGCGAAGAGACCCAGTACTTC. Translated: CASSQRPGTSEETQYF. The complete variable domain, with remaining parts taken from reference TRBV7-2 and TRBJ2-5, reads GAGVSQSPSNKVTEKGKDVELRCDPISGHTALYWYRQSLGQGLEFLIYFQGNSAPDKSGLPSDRFSAERTGGSVSTLTIQRTQQEDSAVYLCASSQRPGTSEETQYFGPGTRLLVL.

This clone was detected once. This sequence joins TRBV25-1 and TRBJ2-7; TRBD2 is a possible D gene (6 bases). There are 14 residues in the CDR3. Germline V gene sequence: CDR1 MGHDK, CDR2 SYGVNS. V was cut by 8 bases and J by 5 bases, with 19 bases left in between. The DNA of the CDR3 is TGTGCCAGCGGAGGGCCTCGATCGTCGGACGAGCAGTACTTC. Protein product: CASGGPRSSDEQYF.

The chain links TRBV3-1 (or the pseudogene TRBV3-2) to TRBJ1-5, with TRBD1 matching 7 bases. CDR1 is LGHDT, CDR2 YNNKEL, per germline (reference sequence). The V segment lost 1 base and the J segment 3 bases; nucleotides outside the gene matches: 6. The CDR3 covers 16 residues. DNA of the CDR3: TGTGCCAGCAGCCAAGCTGCAGGGACAGTCAATCAGCCCCAGCATTTT. This sequence encodes CASSQAAGTVNQPQHF.

The chain couples TRBV30 to TRBJ1-4; 8 bases are a match to TRBD1. The V segment lost 3 bases and the J segment 5 bases; nucleotides outside the gene matches: 8. Germline V gives CDR1 GTSNPN, CDR2 SVGIG (reference sequence). CDR3 size: 15 residues. CDR3 in DNA: TGTGCCTGGAGAGGGAGGACAGGGTTGAATGAAAAACTGTTTTTT. As protein: CAWRGRTGLNEKLFF.

This clone came up many times. The rearrangement uses TRBV11-2 and TRBJ2-7; no clear D gene. Germline CDR1 reads SGHAT; CDR2 reads FQNNGV. The germline V and J ends were trimmed by 0 bases and 2 bases, with 11 bases remaining between them. This CDR3 is 15 amino acids long. The CDR3 DNA reads TGTGCCAGCAGCTTAGAGCAGATAAACACCTACGAGCAGTACTTC. It encodes CASSLEQINTYEQYF.

This chain uses TRBV27 with TRBJ2-1; D remains ambiguous. V gave up 6 bases and J gave up 2 bases, with 8 bases separating them. Germline V gene sequence: CDR1 MNHEY, CDR2 SMNVEV (reference sequence). The CDR3 runs to 13 residues. The DNA of the CDR3 is TGTGCCAGCAGCCCCCAGGCCTACAATGAGCAGTTCTTC. Protein: CASSPQAYNEQFF.

The chain uses TRBV6-6 and TRBJ2-1; 8 nucleotides match TRBD1. CDR1 is MNHNY, CDR2 SVGAGI, per germline (reference sequence). CDR3 size: 16 residues. J was trimmed by 5 bases and V by 0 bases; bases with no gene match: 6. The CDR3: CASSYSNRGKDNEQFF. The DNA of the CDR3 is TGTGCCAGCAGTTACTCGAACAGGGGGAAGGACAATGAGCAGTTCTTC.

V is TRBV28 and J is TRBJ2-1; perhaps TRBD1 as D (6 bases). The CDR3 sequence is 15 residues long. The V end lost 8 bases, the J end lost 0 bases, and 14 bases lay between the germline ends. Germline lookup yields CDR1 MDHEN and CDR2 SYDVKM. The CDR3 DNA follows: TGTGCCAGCTCCGAACAGGGCCGCTCCTACAATGAGCAGTTCTTC. Translated, it gives CASSEQGRSYNEQFF.

The chain uses TRBV4-2 and TRBJ1-5; D gene unclear. The CDR3 contains 13 residues. The V end lost 0 bases, the J end lost 3 bases, and 3 bases lay between the germline ends. Germline V gene lookup returns CDR1 LGHNA and CDR2 YNFKEQ. CDR3 sequence (DNA): TGTGCCAGCAGCCAAGAAGACAATCAGCCCCAGCATTTT. Translated, it gives CASSQEDNQPQHF.

This chain links TRBV7-2 with TRBJ1-1; D may be TRBD1 (5 bases). Trimming took 4 bases from V and 5 from J, leaving 17 bases between them. Germline V gives CDR1 SGHTA, CDR2 FQGNSA. The CDR3 runs to 15 residues. This chain's CDR3 is CASSSPRRRGTEAFF. The DNA for the CDR3 is TGTGCCAGCAGCTCGCCCCGGCGACGGGGGACTGAAGCTTTCTTT.

This chain connects TRBV4-3 to TRBJ2-7; 13 bases line up with TRBD2. The CDR3 spans 16 residues. CDR1 LGHNA and CDR2 YSLEER come from the germline V gene. The trim removed 1 base at V and 5 bases at J, leaving 5 bases unmatched. CDR3 nucleotides: TGCGCCAGCAGCCAAGCCCGGACTAGCGGGAGCGACGAGCAGTACTTC. Translating gives CASSQARTSGSDEQYF.

This clone was detected only once. This CDR3 is CASSPVGGAPNEQFF. CDR3 in DNA: TGTGCCAGCAGTCCGGTAGGGGGGGCCCCCAATGAGCAGTTCTTC. The V gene is TRBV6-5, the J gene TRBJ2-1, with D perhaps TRBD2 (7 bases). Trimming removed 5 bases at V and 6 bases at J, with 17 bases between. Germline V gives CDR1 MNHEY, CDR2 SVGAGI. The CDR3 sequence is 15 residues long.

The chain employs TRBV6-6 and TRBJ2-7; D uncertain. In germline, CDR1 is MNHNY, CDR2 SVGAGI (reference sequence). This CDR3 is 14 amino acids long. V lost 5 bases and J 0 bases, leaving 11 bases between the germline ends. Here the CDR3 reads CASSLLTSSYEQYF. The DNA of the CDR3 is TGTGCCAGCAGTCTCCTCACCAGCTCCTACGAGCAGTACTTC.

This chain connects TRBV5-5 to TRBJ2-7; 9 bases are shared with TRBD1. CDR3 length equals 15 residues. With 0 bases clipped from V and 4 bases from J, the junction kept 5 bases outside the gene matches. Germline V gives CDR1 SGHKS, CDR2 YYEKEE (reference sequence). The CDR3 region has the DNA TGTGCCAGCAGCTTGGTACAGGGGGCGGGGTACGAGCAGTACTTC. Translation gives CASSLVQGAGYEQYF.

The chain recombines TRBV4-1 with TRBJ1-6; D is possibly TRBD1 (5 bases). The CDR3 has 16 residues. V lost 1 base, J lost 12 bases, and 19 bases lay in between. CDR1 is MGHRA, CDR2 YSYEKL, per germline. As DNA, the CDR3 is TGCGCCAGCAGCCAAGGGTCGAAGGCCGTTGGGGGACCCCTCCACTTT. It is translated as CASSQGSKAVGGPLHF.